Shown below are 31 T cell receptor beta chains from a single sample sequenced in a study of cytomegalovirus exposure and HLA in healthy donors (dated by TCRdb to about 2017). Library method: the immunoSEQ multiplex PCR assay. For the multiplex PCR, a mixture combining 60 forward primers for TCR Vbeta segments and 13 reverse primers for TCR Jbeta segments was used. TCRdb took this table from immuneACCESS and kept in-frame rearrangements with V and J called. Such tables lack part of the clones; where checked against another copy, unresolved V genes explain under half of the gap, and the rest is unexplained. The table for this sample lists over 100,000 clones; approximately 10% of them were counted only once. Of the sample, roughly 6.4% falls within the top ten clones. Sequenced input: PBMCs. The receptors come from a woman aged 40 to 55 in good health and CMV-seropositive.

V is TRBV7-2 and J is TRBJ2-2, with D perhaps TRBD2 (5 bases). From germline, CDR1 is SGHTA and CDR2 FQGNSA. This CDR3 spans 15 amino acids. Trimming removed 3 bases at V and 0 bases at J, with 8 bases between. The DNA of the CDR3 is TGTGCCAGCAGCTTGAGGGCTTCGAACACCGGGGAGCTGTTTTTT. This translates into CASSLRASNTGELFF.

This clone has a handful of counts. V gene TRBV11-3 combines with J gene TRBJ2-5; 7 bases line up with TRBD1. Germline V gene lookup returns CDR1 SGHNT and CDR2 YENEEA. V lost 2 bases and J lost 3; bases outside the gene matches: 9. The CDR3 has 16 amino acids. The DNA for the CDR3 is TGTGCCAGCAGCTTATCAGGGGGTACAGGGGAAGAGACCCAGTACTTC. This codes for CASSLSGGTGEETQYF.

This clone has only one observation. The V call is TRBV5-1, the J call TRBJ2-3, with D unresolved. V was trimmed by 0 bases and J by 3 bases, leaving 5 bases between them. Germline V CDR1 and CDR2: SGHRS, YFSETQ. This CDR3 spans 13 amino acids. The chain's CDR3 is CASSLGQTDTQYF. The CDR3 nucleotides are TGCGCCAGCAGCTTGGGGCAGACAGATACGCAGTATTTT.

The chain links TRBV10-1 to TRBJ1-1; tentatively, D is TRBD1 (6 bases). Germline assignment: CDR1 WNHNN and CDR2 SYGVQD (reference sequence). This CDR3 is built from 12 residues. Deletions cut 6 bases from V and 1 base from J, with 6 bases between. In DNA form, the CDR3 reads TGCGCCAGCAGCAGGGGGAACACTGAAGCTTTCTTT. Translated: CASSRGNTEAFF.

The sample holds a few counts of this clone. The chain has TRBV29-1 and TRBJ1-2, with D possibly TRBD1 on 5 matching bases. The CDR3 is 11 amino acids. The V gene lost 6 bases and the J gene lost 10 bases, with 15 bases spanning the gap. Germline loops: CDR1 SQVTM, CDR2 ANQGSEA. CDR3 sequence (DNA): TGCAGCGTAGCGATTACAGGAGCCTACACCTTC. This gives the protein CSVAITGAYTF.

The rearrangement uses TRBV6-5 and TRBJ2-7, with D maybe TRBD1 (5 bases). The CDR3 is 13 residues long. V was clipped by 2 bases and J by 6 bases, with 11 bases between them. From germline, CDR1 is MNHEY and CDR2 SVGAGI. CDR3 loop: CASSYKAGIEQYF. The CDR3 coding sequence is TGTGCCAGCAGTTACAAAGCAGGGATCGAGCAGTACTTC.

This clone occurred once. J is TRBJ1-1 and V is TRBV18, with TRBD1 identical over 7 bases. Germline loops: CDR1 KGHSH, CDR2 LQKENI. The trim removed 6 bases at V and 7 bases at J, leaving 17 bases unmatched. The CDR3 spans 16 residues. CDR3 residues: CASSPSISGGDREAFF. The DNA of the CDR3 is TGTGCCAGCTCGCCCTCCATCTCAGGGGGAGACCGTGAAGCTTTCTTT.

The chain uses TRBV6-5 and TRBJ1-3, with 7 bases that match TRBD1. The CDR3 has 16 amino acids. J gave up 3 bases and V 0 bases, and 5 bases lay outside the gene matches. CDR1 is MNHEY and CDR2 is SVGAGI in the germline V gene. This chain's CDR3 is CASSYSSGGYGNTIYF. CDR3 in DNA: TGTGCCAGCAGTTACTCGTCAGGGGGGTATGGAAACACCATATATTTT.

The rearrangement links TRBV5-8 to TRBJ2-1; TRBD1 aligns across 8 bases. Trimming removed 3 bases from V and 4 bases from J; junction bases left unmatched: 6. The CDR3 spans 15 residues. Germline CDR1 is SGHTS and CDR2 is YDEGEE. Here the CDR3 DNA reads TGTGCCAGCAGCTCGACAGGGGCGCGTTACAATGAGCAGTTCTTC. As protein: CASSSTGARYNEQFF.

This clone has only a few counts. The chain combines TRBV5-1 with TRBJ2-3; 8 positions match TRBD2. This CDR3 contains 17 residues. V shed 3 bases, J shed 6 bases, and the junction held 15 bases outside the gene matches. Germline CDR1 and CDR2: SGHRS and YFSETQ. The CDR3 DNA follows: TGCGCCAGCAGCTCCGTCGGACTAGCTCGGGGAGGTGATACGCAGTATTTT. It is translated as CASSSVGLARGGDTQYF.

The table lists this clone with a few counts. The chain has TRBV19 and TRBJ1-3, with TRBD1 as a possible D gene (6 bases). With 5 bases removed from V and 4 bases from J, the gap between germline ends came to 12 bases. This CDR3 is 14 amino acids long. Germline V CDR1 and CDR2: LNHDA, SQIVND (reference sequence). The CDR3 region has the DNA TGTGCCAGTAGTCCTGGGGGCGTCGGAAACACCATATATTTT. This translates into CASSPGGVGNTIYF. Together with reference TRBV19 and TRBJ1-3, the CDR3 gives the full variable domain: DGGITQSPKYLFRKEGQNVTLSCEQNLNHDAMYWYRQDPGQGLRLIYYSQIVNDFQKGDIAEGYSVSREKKESFPLTVTSAQKNPTAFYLCASSPGGVGNTIYFGEGSWLTVV.

V is TRBV19 and J is TRBJ2-3; 9 positions match TRBD2. The CDR3 loop spans 15 amino acids. With V trimmed by 5 bases and J by 4 bases, 7 bases remained unmatched. Germline loops: CDR1 LNHDA, CDR2 SQIVND (reference sequence). The CDR3 sequence is CASSAGGAWADTQYF. The CDR3 region has the DNA TGTGCCAGTAGTGCGGGGGGGGCCTGGGCAGATACGCAGTATTTT.

This clone was observed a handful of times. V is TRBV6-5 and J is TRBJ1-1, with no clear D. The CDR3 totals 13 residues. Germline V gene lookup returns CDR1 MNHEY and CDR2 SVGAGI. Trimming pared 7 bases from V and 0 bases from J, leaving 9 bases between. In nucleotides, the CDR3 is TGTGCCAGCAATCCGGGAATGAACACTGAAGCTTTCTTT. Translated: CASNPGMNTEAFF.

This clone was picked up many times. The rearrangement links TRBV7-2 to TRBJ2-3; tentatively, D is TRBD1 (5 bases). Trimming left V 3 bases short and J 4 bases short, with 14 bases between. CDR1 and CDR2 (germline): SGHTA, FQGNSA. This CDR3 is built from 15 residues. CDR3 in amino acids: CASSLVLVGPDTQYF. CDR3 sequence (DNA): TGTGCCAGCAGCTTGGTGCTAGTGGGGCCAGATACGCAGTATTTT.

The rearrangement links TRBV7-2 to TRBJ1-1; D might be TRBD1 (5 bases). Deletions cut 3 bases from V and 8 bases from J, with 13 bases between. In germline, CDR1 is SGHTA, CDR2 FQGNSA. This CDR3 has 13 amino acids. The CDR3 nucleotides read TGTGCCAGCAGCTTGGAGACAGCCGCAGAAGCTTTCTTT. Protein sequence: CASSLETAAEAFF.

In this sample, this clone turned up a few times. V and J are TRBV29-1 and TRBJ1-1; TRBD1 matches 7 bases. The CDR3 totals 14 residues. J was trimmed by 2 bases and V by 2 bases; bases with no gene match: 5. Germline V gene data show CDR1 as SQVTM and CDR2 as ANQGSEA. CDR3 DNA sequence: TGCAGCGTTGAAAGGGGACAGATTAACACTGAAGCTTTCTTT. Its translation is CSVERGQINTEAFF.

This clone was recorded a few times. The V call is TRBV9, the J call TRBJ2-5, with D possibly being TRBD2 (6 bases). The V end was cut by 3 bases, the J end by 9 bases, with 21 bases between. The CDR3 spans 15 residues. Germline V gene data show CDR1 as SGDLS and CDR2 as YYNGEE. This chain's CDR3 is CASSAGLLGSEAQYF. In DNA, the CDR3 is TGTGCCAGCAGCGCCGGACTACTGGGATCCGAGGCCCAGTACTTC.

J is TRBJ1-6 and V is TRBV5-4, with D maybe TRBD1 (5 bases). The ends were cut back, 4 bases at V and 4 bases at J, with 9 bases in the middle. CDR1 and CDR2 (germline): SGHNT, YYREEE (reference sequence). This CDR3 is 14 amino acids long. The CDR3 protein is CASSLTAYNSPLHF. CDR3 nucleotides: TGTGCCAGCAGCCTGACAGCTTATAATTCACCCCTCCACTTT.

There are a few counts of this clone. This sequence joins TRBV19 and TRBJ1-2; the match to TRBD1 covers 7 bases. Germline lookup yields CDR1 LNHDA and CDR2 SQIVND (reference sequence). The CDR3 is 14 residues long. V was pared by 4 bases and J by 7 bases, with 9 bases of the junction left unmatched. The CDR3 sequence is CASSRDRVKTGYTF. The CDR3 DNA reads TGTGCCAGTAGTAGAGACAGGGTCAAGACTGGCTACACCTTC.

The chain recombines TRBV7-2 with TRBJ1-1; D not certain. Germline CDR1 SGHTA, CDR2 FQGNSA. The CDR3 is 14 amino acids. The germline V and J ends were trimmed by 4 bases and 2 bases, with 11 bases remaining between them. CDR3 bases: TGTGCCAGCAGCTCTAGCCAGACCAACACTGAAGCTTTCTTT. Protein: CASSSSQTNTEAFF.

The chain combines TRBV29-1 with TRBJ2-3; possible D gene TRBD2, 7 bases. CDR1 is SQVTM and CDR2 is ANQGSEA in the germline V gene. CDR3 size: 13 residues. Trimming took off 8 bases at V and 1 base at J, with 13 bases between the two ends. Written as DNA, the CDR3 is TGCAGCCTTGGAGGGGGGGGCACAGATACGCAGTATTTT. Its translation: CSLGGGGTDTQYF.

This chain joins TRBV29-1 and TRBJ2-3; D uncertain. This CDR3 is 11 amino acids long. Germline V CDR1 and CDR2: SQVTM, ANQGSEA. V was clipped by 7 bases and J by 1 base, with 6 bases between them. The DNA for the CDR3 is TGCAGCGCCCAGGGCACAGATACGCAGTATTTT. Its protein is CSAQGTDTQYF.

There are a few counts of this clone. The CDR3 region has the DNA TGTGCCAGCAGAAACAGGGCCGGGGGACAGGGAACAGATACGCAGTATTTT. Translating gives CASRNRAGGQGTDTQYF. The chain joins TRBV9 to TRBJ2-3, with 9 bases matching TRBD1. Germline V gene lookup returns CDR1 SGDLS and CDR2 YYNGEE. This CDR3 is built from 17 residues. V shed 5 bases and J 3 bases; nucleotides not matched to a gene: 13.

The chain is built from TRBV18 and TRBJ1-4; D remains ambiguous. The germline gives CDR1 KGHSH, CDR2 LQKENI. The V end lost 2 bases, the J end lost 0 bases, and 7 bases lay between the germline ends. This CDR3 is 15 amino acids long. The CDR3 protein is CASSPDGATNEKLFF. The CDR3 DNA reads TGTGCCAGCTCACCAGACGGGGCAACTAATGAAAAACTGTTTTTT.

In nucleotides, the CDR3 is TGCGCCAGCAGCCAAGACGAGAGCTCCTATAATTCACCCCTCCACTTT. Its translation is CASSQDESSYNSPLHF. The J gene is TRBJ1-6, the V gene TRBV4-3; D unclear. The CDR3 is 16 amino acids. The germline gives CDR1 LGHNA, CDR2 YSLEER. Between the trimmed V and J ends, which lost 0 bases and 0 bases, there was a span of 6 bases.

A few counts support this clone. V and J are TRBV29-1 and TRBJ2-5; 9 bases map to TRBD1. Looked up from germline, CDR1 is SQVTM and CDR2 is ANQGSEA. J lost 5 bases, V lost 5 bases, and 9 bases had no gene match. This CDR3 contains 14 residues. The CDR3, as DNA: TGCAGCGTTCAAACAGGGGGCATTAGGGAGACCCAGTACTTC. Protein product: CSVQTGGIRETQYF.

Only a few counts were recorded for this clone. Relative to the germline gene, one junction end is altered; a read error may explain this. The same CDR3 is also encoded by other DNA sequences in this sample. The V call is TRBV7-2, the J call TRBJ2-7, with 8 bases fitting TRBD1. The CDR3 extends over 15 amino acids. Germline lookup yields CDR1 SGHTA and CDR2 FQGNSA. DNA for the CDR3: TGTGCCAGTAGCTTGGGACAGGCTCCAACCTACGAGCAGTACTTC. Translating gives CASSLGQAPTYEQYF.

The chain carries TRBV28 and TRBJ1-2; D remains unclear. Germline V gene sequence: CDR1 MDHEN, CDR2 SYDVKM. The CDR3 extends over 11 amino acids. The germline V and J ends were trimmed by 6 bases and 2 bases, with 4 bases remaining between them. CDR3: CASSQNYGYTF. In DNA, the CDR3 is TGTGCCAGCAGCCAGAACTATGGCTACACCTTC.

This sequence joins TRBV9 and TRBJ1-3; no definite D call. The CDR3 covers 15 residues. Trimming stripped 3 bases from V and 8 bases from J, with 18 bases between. CDR1 and CDR2 from the germline V gene are SGDLS and YYNGEE. The CDR3: CASSATGGPDDTIYF. CDR3 in DNA: TGTGCCAGCAGCGCCACCGGAGGGCCCGATGACACCATATATTTT.

This clone was seen a few times. This chain connects TRBV9 to TRBJ1-3, with D uncertain. V was shortened by 4 bases and J by 7 bases, with 9 bases between the two germline ends. The germline V gene encodes CDR1 SGDLS and CDR2 YYNGEE. This CDR3 spans 12 amino acids. CDR3 in amino acids: CASSLDGNTIYF. The CDR3 bases are TGTGCCAGCAGCCTAGACGGTAACACCATATATTTT.

The chain couples TRBV5-1 to TRBJ2-7; D gene unclear. This CDR3 contains 13 residues. V was shortened by 4 bases and J by 4 bases, with 12 bases between the two germline ends. CDR1 is SGHRS, CDR2 YFSETQ, per germline. The CDR3 DNA follows: TGCGCCAGCAGCATCTCCGGGTCTTACGAGCAGTACTTC. This codes for CASSISGSYEQYF.